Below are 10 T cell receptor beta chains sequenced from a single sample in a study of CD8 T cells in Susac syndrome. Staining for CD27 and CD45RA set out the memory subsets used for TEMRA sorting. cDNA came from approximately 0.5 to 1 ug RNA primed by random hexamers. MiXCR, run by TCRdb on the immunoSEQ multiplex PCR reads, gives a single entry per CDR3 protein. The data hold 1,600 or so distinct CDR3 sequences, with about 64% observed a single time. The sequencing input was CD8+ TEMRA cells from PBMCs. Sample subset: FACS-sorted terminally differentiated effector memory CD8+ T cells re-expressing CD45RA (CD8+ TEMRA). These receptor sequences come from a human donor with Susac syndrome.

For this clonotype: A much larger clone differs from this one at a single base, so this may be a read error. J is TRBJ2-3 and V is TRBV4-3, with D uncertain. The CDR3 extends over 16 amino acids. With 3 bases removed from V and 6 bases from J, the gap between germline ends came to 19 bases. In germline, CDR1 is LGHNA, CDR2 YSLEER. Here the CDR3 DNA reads TGCGCCAGCAGCCATGAATACGGCAGCTATGCGGATACGCAGTATTTT. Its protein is CASSHEYGSYADTQYF.

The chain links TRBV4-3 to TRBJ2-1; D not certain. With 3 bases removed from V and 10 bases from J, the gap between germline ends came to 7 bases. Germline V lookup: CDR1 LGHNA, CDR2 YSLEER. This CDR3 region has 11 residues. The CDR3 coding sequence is TGCGCCAGCAGCCACCGACACGAGCAGTTCTTC. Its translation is CASSHRHEQFF.

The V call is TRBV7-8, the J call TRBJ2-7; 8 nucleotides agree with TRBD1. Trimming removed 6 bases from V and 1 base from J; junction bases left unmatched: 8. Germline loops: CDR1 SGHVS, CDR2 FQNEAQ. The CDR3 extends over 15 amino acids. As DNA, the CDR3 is TGTGCCAGCAGATCTAGACAGGGGCCGTCCTACGAGCAGTACTTC. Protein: CASRSRQGPSYEQYF.

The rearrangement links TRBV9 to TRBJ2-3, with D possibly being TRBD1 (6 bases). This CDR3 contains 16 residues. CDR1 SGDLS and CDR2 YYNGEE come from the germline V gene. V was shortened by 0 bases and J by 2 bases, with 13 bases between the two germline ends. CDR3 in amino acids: CASSVDPGTFTDTQYF. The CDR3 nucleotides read TGTGCCAGCAGCGTAGATCCGGGGACATTCACAGATACGCAGTATTTT.

In DNA form, the CDR3 reads TGTGCCAGCAGTCCCCTCGATAGGATTCCGCGCAATCAGCCCCAGCATTTT. It codes for CASSPLDRIPRNQPQHF. The V gene is TRBV27, the J gene TRBJ1-5; D uncertain. The CDR3 loop spans 17 amino acids. Trimming removed 5 bases at V and 2 bases at J, with 19 bases between. Per germline, CDR1 MNHEY and CDR2 SMNVEV (reference sequence).

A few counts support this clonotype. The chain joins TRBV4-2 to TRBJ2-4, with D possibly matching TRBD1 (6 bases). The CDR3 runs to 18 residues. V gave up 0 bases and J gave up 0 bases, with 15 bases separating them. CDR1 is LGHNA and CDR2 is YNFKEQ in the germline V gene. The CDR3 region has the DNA TGTGCCAGCAGCCAAGATGCGGACAGACTCTTAGCCAAAAACATTCAGTACTTC. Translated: CASSQDADRLLAKNIQYF.

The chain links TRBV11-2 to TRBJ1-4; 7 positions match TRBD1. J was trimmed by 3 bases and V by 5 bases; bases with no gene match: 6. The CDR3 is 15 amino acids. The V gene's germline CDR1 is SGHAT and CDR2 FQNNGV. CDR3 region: CASSPPQGANEKLFF. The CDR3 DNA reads TGTGCCAGCAGCCCCCCCCAGGGGGCTAATGAAAAACTGTTTTTT. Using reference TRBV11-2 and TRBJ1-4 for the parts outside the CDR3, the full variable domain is EAGVAQSPRYKIIEKRQSVAFWCNPISGHATLYWYQQILGQGPKLLIQFQNNGVVDDSQLPKDRFSAERLKGVDSTLKIQPAKLEDSAVYLCASSPPQGANEKLFFGSGTQLSVL.

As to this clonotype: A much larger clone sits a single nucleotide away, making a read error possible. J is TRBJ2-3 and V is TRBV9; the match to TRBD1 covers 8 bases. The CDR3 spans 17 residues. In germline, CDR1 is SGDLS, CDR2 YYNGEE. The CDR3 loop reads CACSSRRQGPPTDTQYF. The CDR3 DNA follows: TGTGCCTGCAGCTCCCGCCGACAGGGGCCTCCCACAGATACGCAGTATTTT.

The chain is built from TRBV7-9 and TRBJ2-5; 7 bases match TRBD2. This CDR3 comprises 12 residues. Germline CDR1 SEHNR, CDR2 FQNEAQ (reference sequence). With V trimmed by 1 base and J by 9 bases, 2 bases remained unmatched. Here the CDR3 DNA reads TGTGCCAGCAGCTTAGAACTAGCGTCCCAGTACTTC. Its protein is CASSLELASQYF.

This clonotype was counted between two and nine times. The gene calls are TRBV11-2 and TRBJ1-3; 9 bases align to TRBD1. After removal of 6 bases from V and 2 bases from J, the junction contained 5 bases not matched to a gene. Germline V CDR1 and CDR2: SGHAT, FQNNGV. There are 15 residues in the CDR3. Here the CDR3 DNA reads TGTGCCAGCAGACCCACAGGGGGCACTGGAAACACCATATATTTT. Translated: CASRPTGGTGNTIYF.